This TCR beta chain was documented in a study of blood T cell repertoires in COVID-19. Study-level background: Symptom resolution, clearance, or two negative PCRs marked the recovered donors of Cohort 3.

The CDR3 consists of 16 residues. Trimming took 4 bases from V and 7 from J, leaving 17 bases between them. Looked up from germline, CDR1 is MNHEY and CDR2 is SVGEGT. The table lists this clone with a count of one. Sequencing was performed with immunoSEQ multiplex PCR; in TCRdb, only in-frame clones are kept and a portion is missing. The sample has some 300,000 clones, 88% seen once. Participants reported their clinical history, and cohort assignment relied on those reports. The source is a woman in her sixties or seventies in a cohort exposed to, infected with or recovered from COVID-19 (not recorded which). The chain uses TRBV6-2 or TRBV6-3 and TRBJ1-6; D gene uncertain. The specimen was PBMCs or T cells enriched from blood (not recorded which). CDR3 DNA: TGTGCCAGCAGTTCCCCAACCTCCCGGTCGAATTCACCCCTCCACTTT. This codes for CASSSPTSRSNSPLHF.